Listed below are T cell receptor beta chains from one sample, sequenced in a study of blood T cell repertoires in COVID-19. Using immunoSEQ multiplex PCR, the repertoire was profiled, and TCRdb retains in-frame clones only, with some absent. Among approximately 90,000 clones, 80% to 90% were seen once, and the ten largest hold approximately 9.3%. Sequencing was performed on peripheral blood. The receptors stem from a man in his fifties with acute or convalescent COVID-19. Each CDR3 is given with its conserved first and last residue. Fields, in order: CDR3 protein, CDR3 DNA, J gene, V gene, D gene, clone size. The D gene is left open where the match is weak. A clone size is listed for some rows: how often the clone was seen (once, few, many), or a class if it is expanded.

CDR3aa: CASARTGGFGNTIYF; CDR3nt: TGTGCCAGCGCACGGACAGGGGGGTTTGGAAACACCATATATTTT; j_gene: TRBJ1-3; v_gene: TRBV7-9; d_gene: TRBD1; abundance: NA
CDR3aa: CASSQIAVRTEAFF; CDR3nt: TGTGCCAGCAGCCAGATTGCAGTTCGCACTGAAGCTTTCTTT; j_gene: TRBJ1-1; v_gene: TRBV4-2; d_gene: NA; abundance: NA
CDR3aa: CASKSGTGEYEQYF; CDR3nt: TGTGCCAGCAAATCCGGGACAGGGGAATACGAGCAGTACTTC; j_gene: TRBJ2-7; v_gene: TRBV18; d_gene: TRBD1; abundance: NA
CDR3aa: CASSQGDYGYTF; CDR3nt: TGTGCCAGCAGTCAGGGCGACTATGGCTACACCTTC; j_gene: TRBJ1-2; v_gene: TRBV25-1; d_gene: NA; abundance: once
CDR3aa: CASSQVVPGLTNEKLFF; CDR3nt: TGTGCCAGCAGCCAAGTTGTTCCGGGACTGACTAATGAAAAACTGTTTTTT; j_gene: TRBJ1-4; v_gene: TRBV3-1/TRBV3-2; d_gene: NA; abundance: NA
CDR3aa: CASSLGRGGIQYF; CDR3nt: TGTGCCAGCAGCTTAGGGAGGGGAGGCATTCAGTACTTC; j_gene: TRBJ2-4; v_gene: TRBV7-3; d_gene: TRBD2; abundance: NA
CDR3aa: CASSLDQGGNQPQHF; CDR3nt: TGTGCCAGCAGTTTAGATCAGGGCGGAAATCAGCCCCAGCATTTT; j_gene: TRBJ1-5; v_gene: TRBV28; d_gene: NA; abundance: NA
CDR3aa: CASSLGRGEKLFF; CDR3nt: TGCGCCAGCAGCCTGGGGCGGGGGGAAAAACTGTTTTTT; j_gene: TRBJ1-4; v_gene: TRBV5-1; d_gene: NA; abundance: NA
CDR3aa: CASSLEGQGRTEAFF; CDR3nt: TGTGCCAGCAGCCTAGAGGGACAGGGTCGGACTGAAGCTTTCTTT; j_gene: TRBJ1-1; v_gene: TRBV7-6; d_gene: TRBD1; abundance: NA
CDR3aa: CASSPTGTGKLGYTF; CDR3nt: TGTGCCAGCAGCCCCACCGGGACAGGGAAGCTCGGCTACACCTTC; j_gene: TRBJ1-2; v_gene: TRBV3-1/TRBV3-2; d_gene: TRBD1; abundance: NA
CDR3aa: CASSGGLHTNTGELFF; CDR3nt: TGTGCCAGCAGCGGCGGGCTGCACACGAACACCGGGGAGCTGTTTTTT; j_gene: TRBJ2-2; v_gene: TRBV9; d_gene: NA; abundance: NA
CDR3aa: CATSRDPRGQGAAKLFF; CDR3nt: TGTGCCACCAGCAGAGACCCTAGGGGACAGGGGGCGGCAAAACTGTTTTTT; j_gene: TRBJ1-4; v_gene: TRBV15; d_gene: TRBD1; abundance: NA
CDR3aa: CAIRNSENTEAFF; CDR3nt: TGTGCCATCAGGAATTCAGAGAACACTGAAGCTTTCTTT; j_gene: TRBJ1-1; v_gene: TRBV10-3; d_gene: NA; abundance: few
CDR3aa: CASSVGLAGGQGETQYF; CDR3nt: TGTGCCAGCAGCGTCGGACTAGCGGGGGGGCAGGGAGAGACCCAGTACTTC; j_gene: TRBJ2-5; v_gene: TRBV9; d_gene: TRBD2; abundance: NA
CDR3aa: CASNSPPYNEQFF; CDR3nt: TGTGCCAGCAACTCCCCTCCTTACAATGAGCAGTTCTTC; j_gene: TRBJ2-1; v_gene: TRBV6-6; d_gene: NA; abundance: NA
CDR3aa: CASSQGDTYRRLLYGNTIYF; CDR3nt: TGCGCCAGCAGCCAAGGGGACACTTATCGGCGGCTGTTATATGGAAACACCATATATTTT; j_gene: TRBJ1-3; v_gene: TRBV4-1; d_gene: NA; abundance: NA
CDR3aa: CASSLDRAGYTF; CDR3nt: TGTGCCAGCTCACTAGACAGGGCTGGCTACACCTTC; j_gene: TRBJ1-2; v_gene: TRBV18; d_gene: TRBD1; abundance: NA
CDR3aa: CASSPGASNYGYTF; CDR3nt: TGTGCCAGCAGCCCAGGGGCTTCTAACTATGGCTACACCTTC; j_gene: TRBJ1-2; v_gene: TRBV5-5; d_gene: NA; abundance: NA
CDR3aa: CASSESRVEQPQHF; CDR3nt: TGTGCCAGCAGTGAATCGCGGGTGGAGCAGCCCCAGCATTTT; j_gene: TRBJ1-5; v_gene: TRBV2; d_gene: NA; abundance: NA
CDR3aa: CATSQGLKSYTF; CDR3nt: TGTGCCACATCCCAGGGGTTGAAGAGCTACACCTTC; j_gene: TRBJ1-2; v_gene: TRBV5-8; d_gene: NA; abundance: few
CDR3aa: CASSLLQGTDTQYF; CDR3nt: TGTGCCAGCAGCTTACTCCAGGGCACAGATACGCAGTATTTT; j_gene: TRBJ2-3; v_gene: TRBV11-1; d_gene: NA; abundance: NA
CDR3aa: CASSFGQDTDTQYF; CDR3nt: TGTGCCAGTAGTTTCGGACAGGATACAGATACGCAGTATTTT; j_gene: TRBJ2-3; v_gene: TRBV19; d_gene: TRBD1; abundance: NA
CDR3aa: CASSFMSSGAQETQYF; CDR3nt: TGTGCCAGCAGCTTTATGTCTAGCGGGGCCCAAGAGACCCAGTACTTC; j_gene: TRBJ2-5; v_gene: TRBV5-6; d_gene: TRBD2; abundance: NA
CDR3aa: CASSPDRANYGYTF; CDR3nt: TGTGCCAGCAGCCCAGACAGGGCCAACTATGGCTACACCTTC; j_gene: TRBJ1-2; v_gene: TRBV7-6; d_gene: TRBD1; abundance: once
CDR3aa: CASSLWASQETQYF; CDR3nt: TGTGCCAGCAGTTTATGGGCATCGCAAGAGACCCAGTACTTC; j_gene: TRBJ2-5; v_gene: TRBV27; d_gene: NA; abundance: NA
CDR3aa: CASSDRDTWNTEAFF; CDR3nt: TGTGCCAGCAGCGACCGGGACACGTGGAACACTGAAGCTTTCTTT; j_gene: TRBJ1-1; v_gene: TRBV3-1/TRBV3-2; d_gene: NA; abundance: NA
CDR3aa: CASSPMRTDSEAFF; CDR3nt: TGTGCCAGCTCACCCATGAGGACAGACTCTGAAGCTTTCTTT; j_gene: TRBJ1-1; v_gene: TRBV18; d_gene: NA; abundance: once
CDR3aa: CASSDQQNTEAFF; CDR3nt: TGTGCCAGCAGCGATCAACAGAACACTGAAGCTTTCTTT; j_gene: TRBJ1-1; v_gene: TRBV7-8; d_gene: NA; abundance: NA
CDR3aa: CAWSRPSGGGRDTQYF; CDR3nt: TGTGCCTGGAGTCGACCTAGCGGGGGGGGTAGAGATACGCAGTATTTT; j_gene: TRBJ2-3; v_gene: TRBV30; d_gene: TRBD2; abundance: NA
CDR3aa: CASSRDRGTNEKLFF; CDR3nt: TGCGCCAGCAGCAGGGACAGGGGTACGAATGAAAAACTGTTTTTT; j_gene: TRBJ1-4; v_gene: TRBV10-1; d_gene: TRBD1; abundance: NA
CDR3aa: CASSFVREHSPLHF; CDR3nt: TGTGCCAGCAGCTTTGTCAGGGAACACTCACCCCTCCACTTT; j_gene: TRBJ1-6; v_gene: TRBV7-9; d_gene: NA; abundance: few
CDR3aa: CATSDPGGSPYEQYF; CDR3nt: TGTGCCACCAGTGATCCGGGAGGGTCACCCTACGAGCAGTACTTC; j_gene: TRBJ2-7; v_gene: TRBV24-1; d_gene: TRBD2; abundance: NA
CDR3aa: CATSRDVRAGTGELFF; CDR3nt: TGTGCCACCAGCAGAGATGTCAGGGCAGGCACCGGGGAGCTGTTTTTT; j_gene: TRBJ2-2; v_gene: TRBV15; d_gene: NA; abundance: NA
CDR3aa: CASSLAGTQETQYF; CDR3nt: TGTGCCAGCAGCTTGGCAGGAACTCAAGAGACCCAGTACTTC; j_gene: TRBJ2-5; v_gene: TRBV7-9; d_gene: NA; abundance: NA
CDR3aa: CASSVRVQGAIYGYTF; CDR3nt: TGTGCCAGCAGTGTCCGGGTGCAGGGGGCTATCTATGGCTACACCTTC; j_gene: TRBJ1-2; v_gene: TRBV6-4; d_gene: TRBD1; abundance: NA
CDR3aa: CASSQDSNYGYTF; CDR3nt: TGTGCCAGCAGCCAAGACAGTAACTATGGCTACACCTTC; j_gene: TRBJ1-2; v_gene: TRBV3-1/TRBV3-2; d_gene: NA; abundance: few
CDR3aa: CAIRADNTDGYTF; CDR3nt: TGTGCCATCAGGGCCGACAACACGGATGGCTACACCTTC; j_gene: TRBJ1-2; v_gene: TRBV10-3; d_gene: NA; abundance: NA
CDR3aa: CASREQGERAYGYTF; CDR3nt: TGTGCCAGCAGAGAACAGGGGGAAAGGGCCTATGGCTACACCTTC; j_gene: TRBJ1-2; v_gene: TRBV28; d_gene: TRBD1; abundance: NA
CDR3aa: CASSLPSGGATDTQYF; CDR3nt: TGCGCCAGCAGCTTACCTAGCGGGGGGGCAACAGATACGCAGTATTTT; j_gene: TRBJ2-3; v_gene: TRBV5-1; d_gene: TRBD2; abundance: NA
CDR3aa: CASSLSWEDEKLFF; CDR3nt: TGTGCCAGCAGCTTGTCTTGGGAGGATGAAAAACTGTTTTTT; j_gene: TRBJ1-4; v_gene: TRBV5-6; d_gene: NA; abundance: NA
CDR3aa: CAISDGLAGGPDTQYF; CDR3nt: TGTGCCATCAGTGATGGACTAGCGGGGGGGCCAGATACGCAGTATTTT; j_gene: TRBJ2-3; v_gene: TRBV10-3; d_gene: TRBD2; abundance: NA
CDR3aa: CASSLAPTGGELFF; CDR3nt: TGTGCCAGCAGCTTAGCGCCCACGGGAGGGGAGCTGTTTTTT; j_gene: TRBJ2-2; v_gene: TRBV7-2; d_gene: NA; abundance: NA
CDR3aa: CASSIAADRPGAFF; CDR3nt: TGTGCCAGTAGTATAGCCGCCGACAGGCCCGGAGCTTTCTTT; j_gene: TRBJ1-1; v_gene: TRBV19; d_gene: NA; abundance: NA
CDR3aa: CASSQTGGNYGYTF; CDR3nt: TGTGCCAGCAGCCAAACAGGGGGAAACTATGGCTACACCTTC; j_gene: TRBJ1-2; v_gene: TRBV3-1/TRBV3-2; d_gene: TRBD1; abundance: NA
CDR3aa: CASSSQVSGSYNEQFF; CDR3nt: TGTGCCAGTAGTTCCCAGGTTAGCGGGAGCTACAATGAGCAGTTCTTC; j_gene: TRBJ2-1; v_gene: TRBV19; d_gene: TRBD2; abundance: NA
CDR3aa: CASSLGSGGPSFF; CDR3nt: TGTGCCAGCAGCTTAGGGTCGGGGGGGCCGTCTTTCTTT; j_gene: TRBJ1-1; v_gene: TRBV11-2; d_gene: NA; abundance: NA
CDR3aa: CASSRSGGARTGELFF; CDR3nt: TGTGCCAGCAGCCGAAGCGGGGGGGCCCGGACCGGGGAGCTGTTTTTT; j_gene: TRBJ2-2; v_gene: TRBV7-9; d_gene: TRBD2; abundance: NA
CDR3aa: CASSLQRSGTQYF; CDR3nt: TGTGCCAGCAGCCTCCAGAGATCGGGGACCCAGTACTTC; j_gene: TRBJ2-5; v_gene: TRBV3-1/TRBV3-2; d_gene: NA; abundance: NA
CDR3aa: CASSARAGRDYEQYF; CDR3nt: TGTGCCAGCAGCGCCCGGGCGGGGCGCGACTACGAGCAGTACTTC; j_gene: TRBJ2-7; v_gene: TRBV7-2; d_gene: NA; abundance: once
CDR3aa: CASSYSSGQGYEQYF; CDR3nt: TGTGCCAGCAGTTACTCGTCGGGACAGGGATACGAGCAGTACTTC; j_gene: TRBJ2-7; v_gene: TRBV6-6; d_gene: TRBD1; abundance: NA
CDR3aa: CASSPWTGGVEKLFF; CDR3nt: TGTGCCAGCAGTCCCTGGACAGGGGGCGTAGAAAAACTGTTTTTT; j_gene: TRBJ1-4; v_gene: TRBV27; d_gene: TRBD1; abundance: NA
CDR3aa: CASSHTTSGGNEQFF; CDR3nt: TGTGCCAGCAGCCACACCACTAGCGGGGGCAATGAGCAGTTCTTC; j_gene: TRBJ2-1; v_gene: TRBV11-1; d_gene: TRBD2; abundance: NA
CDR3aa: CASNQVLNTEAFF; CDR3nt: TGTGCCAGCAATCAGGTTCTGAACACTGAAGCTTTCTTT; j_gene: TRBJ1-1; v_gene: TRBV2; d_gene: NA; abundance: NA
CDR3aa: CASNPYSGGTEAFF; CDR3nt: TGCGCCAGCAACCCGTACTCCGGTGGCACTGAAGCTTTCTTT; j_gene: TRBJ1-1; v_gene: TRBV5-1; d_gene: NA; abundance: NA
CDR3aa: CASSSQGRGYTF; CDR3nt: TGTGCCAGCAGCTCACAGGGCAGGGGCTACACCTTC; j_gene: TRBJ1-2; v_gene: TRBV11-3; d_gene: NA; abundance: NA
CDR3aa: CASSLTQAANTGELFF; CDR3nt: TGCGCCAGCAGCTTGACACAGGCCGCGAACACCGGGGAGCTGTTTTTT; j_gene: TRBJ2-2; v_gene: TRBV5-1; d_gene: NA; abundance: NA